This T cell receptor (beta chain) was sequenced for a study of T-cell memory formation after mild COVID-19. Of note for this clonotype: Its antigen is still unknown.

TCRdb called the 5' RACE reads again in MiXCR, with one record for every CDR3 protein. The table has 400,000 to 500,000 distinct CDR3 sequences, 20% seen once. The study, taken as a whole, reports: Day 15 to 85 contractors were CD4/CD8 balanced; later expanders leaned CD4+. Pre-infection memory already had some responding clones, implying cross-reactive memory joined. Contracting CD4+ clones lay largely in CM and EM, with CD8+ ones residing in EMRA. Clones from the second wave (peaking day 37) had unconfirmed SARS-CoV-2 specificity.

The receptor's source is an adult woman who had mild COVID-19 (a few samples of this study predate the infection). Cell type and time point are not known. The sequenced sample was PBMCs or a T cell subset sorted from them (not recorded which).

CDR3: CASGNRADTQYF. In nucleotides, the CDR3 is TGTGCCAGCGGGAATAGAGCAGATACGCAGTATTTT. This chain joins TRBV12-3 or TRBV12-4 and TRBJ2-3, with unresolved D. The V gene lost 8 bases and the J gene lost 4 bases, with 10 bases spanning the gap. The CDR3 consists of 12 residues.